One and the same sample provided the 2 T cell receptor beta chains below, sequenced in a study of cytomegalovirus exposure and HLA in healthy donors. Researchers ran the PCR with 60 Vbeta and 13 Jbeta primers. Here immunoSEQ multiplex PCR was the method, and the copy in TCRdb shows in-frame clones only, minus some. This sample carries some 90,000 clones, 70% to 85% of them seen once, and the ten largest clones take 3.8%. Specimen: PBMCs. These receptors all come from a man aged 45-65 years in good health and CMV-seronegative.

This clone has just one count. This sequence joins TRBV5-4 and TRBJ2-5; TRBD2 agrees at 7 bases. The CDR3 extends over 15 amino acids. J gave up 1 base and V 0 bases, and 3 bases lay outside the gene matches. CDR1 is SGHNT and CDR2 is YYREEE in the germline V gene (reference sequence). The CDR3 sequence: CASSLGAGLQETQYF. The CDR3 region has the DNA TGTGCCAGCAGCTTGGGAGCGGGGCTCCAAGAGACCCAGTACTTC.

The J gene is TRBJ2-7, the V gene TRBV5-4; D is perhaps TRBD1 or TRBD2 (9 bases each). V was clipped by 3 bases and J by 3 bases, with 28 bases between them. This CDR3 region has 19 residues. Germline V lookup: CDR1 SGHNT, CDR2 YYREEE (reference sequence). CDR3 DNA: TGTGCCAGCAGCTCTATCGGGACAGGGTCTCTAGCGGGGAACTACGAGCAGTACTTC. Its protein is CASSSIGTGSLAGNYEQYF.